The 18 T cell receptor beta chains reported below all come from one sample, sequenced in a study of T cells after yellow fever vaccination. TCRdb passed the 5' RACE reads through MiXCR, listing each CDR3 protein once. The sample carries more than 450,000 distinct CDR3 sequences, just over 20% recorded once. Sequenced material: PBMCs, taken approximately 22 days after the first yellow fever vaccination. Receptors were obtained from a man aged 18 to 30 who received the YFV17D yellow fever vaccine.

This clonotype was observed at least ten times. This chain uses TRBV5-1 with TRBJ2-7; TRBD1 matches at 8 bases. Unmatched junction bases numbered 12, after V lost 7 bases and J lost 0 bases. The CDR3 totals 16 residues. Germline CDR1 reads SGHRS; CDR2 reads YFSETQ. The CDR3 is CASGAPQGGTSYEQYF. CDR3 coding DNA: TGCGCCAGCGGGGCCCCACAGGGGGGTACCTCCTACGAGCAGTACTTC.

With respect to this clonotype: At one of its ends the junction is not consistent with the germline gene, which may arise from a read error. The chain is built from TRBV10-1 and TRBJ1-3, with TRBD1 matching 9 bases. The germline gives CDR1 WNHNN, CDR2 SYGVQD (reference sequence). The CDR3 totals 15 residues. CDR3 in DNA: TGCGCCAGTACCCGGACAGGGGTTATCTTCGGCACCGTATATTTT. Protein sequence: CASTRTGVIFGTVYF.

This clonotype was observed a handful of times. The chain combines TRBV7-2 with TRBJ2-1; TRBD1 agrees at 7 bases. V lost 3 bases, J lost 8 bases, and 10 bases stayed unmatched. This CDR3 region has 15 residues. Germline CDR1 reads SGHTA; CDR2 reads FQGNSA. CDR3 DNA: TGTGCCAGCAGCTTGGACAGGTCCTCGGGTGATGAGCAGTTCTTC. Translation gives CASSLDRSSGDEQFF.

CDR3 sequence reads: CASSGTPGRGNYGYTF. The CDR3 coding sequence is TGTGCCAGCAGCGGTACACCGGGCAGGGGGAACTATGGCTACACCTTC. The chain has TRBV7-3 and TRBJ1-2; 7 nucleotides line up with TRBD1. The CDR3 is 16 residues long. The germline V gene has CDR1 SGHTA and CDR2 FQGTGA. V dropped 5 bases and J dropped 2; count of bases not matched to a gene: 11.

The gene calls are TRBV12-3 or TRBV12-4 and TRBJ2-5, with D perhaps matching TRBD1 (6 bases). This CDR3 is built from 13 residues. Trimming stripped 6 bases from V and 5 bases from J, with 13 bases between. CDR3: CASRQTGMETQYF. Here the CDR3 DNA reads TGTGCCAGCAGACAAACAGGGATGGAGACCCAGTACTTC.

This clonotype was recorded only once. The chain employs TRBV7-2 and TRBJ2-5; tentative D call: TRBD2 (7 bases). The CDR3 loop spans 15 amino acids. Trimming pared 2 bases from V and 5 bases from J, leaving 15 bases between. Per the germline V gene, CDR1 is SGHTA and CDR2 is FQGNSA. For the CDR3, the DNA is TGTGCCAGCAGCTTACCCGGCGGGGGCTGGGAGACCCAGTACTTC. It translates to CASSLPGGGWETQYF.

The genes are TRBV20-1 and TRBJ2-3, with 7 nucleotides matching TRBD2. CDR3 length: 14 amino acids. Unmatched junction bases numbered 4, after V lost 4 bases and J lost 0 bases. Germline V CDR1 and CDR2: DFQATT, SNEGSKA (reference sequence). CDR3 nucleotide sequence: TGCAGTGCTAACAGCGGGGCTAGCACAGATACGCAGTATTTT. As protein: CSANSGASTDTQYF.

This clonotype was counted only a few times. The rearrangement joins TRBV5-1 to TRBJ2-5; D gene ambiguous. Trimming removed 0 bases at V and 4 bases at J, with 10 bases between. This CDR3 region has 14 residues. From germline, CDR1 is SGHRS and CDR2 YFSETQ. The CDR3 DNA sequence: TGCGCCAGCAGCTTGGGTTCGCCCGGAGAGACCCAGTACTTC. Translation gives CASSLGSPGETQYF.

The chain carries TRBV5-1 and TRBJ1-5; D gene unclear. CDR3 length: 15 amino acids. The germline gives CDR1 SGHRS, CDR2 YFSETQ. Trimming pared 1 base from V and 7 bases from J, leaving 15 bases between. CDR3 DNA: TGCGCCAGCAGCTTGAATTCTGCGGGGAACCAGCCCCAGCATTTT. Its protein is CASSLNSAGNQPQHF.

This clonotype was seen a handful of times. V is TRBV12-3 or TRBV12-4 and J is TRBJ2-5, with 10 bases that match TRBD1. There are 15 residues in the CDR3. The trim removed 6 bases at V and 1 base at J, leaving 5 bases unmatched. The CDR3 spells CASRWDRGTQETQYF. In nucleotides, the CDR3 is TGTGCCAGCAGATGGGACAGGGGTACCCAAGAGACCCAGTACTTC.

This clonotype was detected a few times. The chain combines TRBV3-1 with TRBJ1-2; D not certain. Germline-derived CDR1 and CDR2 are LGHDT and YNNKEL (reference sequence). The CDR3 covers 14 residues. V gave up 0 bases and J gave up 6 bases, with 11 bases separating them. CDR3 residues: CASSQDRRGNGYTF. The CDR3 DNA reads as TGTGCCAGCAGCCAAGACAGGCGGGGTAATGGCTACACCTTC.

This clonotype has only a few counts. V is TRBV5-1 and J is TRBJ2-2; no clear D. The CDR3 is 14 amino acids. The germline gives CDR1 SGHRS, CDR2 YFSETQ. V gave up 6 bases and J gave up 2 bases, with 11 bases separating them. CDR3 protein: CASTAGENTGELFF. CDR3 nucleotide sequence: TGCGCCAGCACGGCAGGTGAAAACACCGGGGAGCTGTTTTTT.

The gene calls are TRBV5-6 and TRBJ2-7; TRBD2 matches 15 bases. The CDR3 has 17 amino acids. V shed 4 bases, J shed 2 bases, and the junction held 7 bases outside the gene matches. Germline V gene data show CDR1 as SGHDT and CDR2 as YYEEEE. The CDR3 protein is CASSGTSGGPLAYEQYV. DNA of the CDR3: TGTGCCAGCAGCGGGACTAGCGGGGGGCCCCTTGCCTACGAGCAGTACGTC.

This clonotype has a handful of counts. CDR3 protein: CASSLAWDRAYNEQFF. CDR3 DNA: TGTGCCAGCAGCTTAGCCTGGGACAGGGCCTACAATGAGCAGTTCTTC. The rearrangement joins TRBV7-2 to TRBJ2-1, with TRBD1 matching over 9 bases. The V segment lost 0 bases and the J segment 2 bases; nucleotides outside the gene matches: 2. CDR3 length: 16 residues. Germline CDR1 SGHTA, CDR2 FQGNSA. Based on the CDR3 plus reference TRBV7-2 and TRBJ2-1, the full variable domain is GAGVSQSPSNKVTEKGKDVELRCDPISGHTALYWYRQSLGQGLEFLIYFQGNSAPDKSGLPSDRFSAERTGGSVSTLTIQRTQQEDSAVYLCASSLAWDRAYNEQFFGPGTRLTVL.

The chain joins TRBV2 to TRBJ2-5; 11 nucleotides line up with TRBD2. Germline CDR1 is SNHLY and CDR2 is FYNNEI. The CDR3 covers 14 residues. V shed 6 bases and J 5 bases; nucleotides not matched to a gene: 5. Here the CDR3 reads CASSGSGGAETQYF. Written as DNA, the CDR3 is TGTGCCAGCAGCGGTAGCGGGGGGGCCGAGACCCAGTACTTC. The complete variable domain, with remaining parts taken from reference TRBV2 and TRBJ2-5, reads EPEVTQTPSHQVTQMGQEVILRCVPISNHLYFYWYRQILGQKVEFLVSFYNNEISEKSEIFDDQFSVERPDGSNFTLKIRSTKLEDSAMYFCASSGSGGAETQYFGPGTRLLVL.

This rearrangement joins TRBV7-3 to TRBJ2-3; D possibly corresponds to TRBD2 (6 bases). Germline V gene lookup returns CDR1 SGHTA and CDR2 FQGTGA. This CDR3 contains 14 residues. Trimming left V 5 bases short and J 1 base short, with 10 bases between. The CDR3 sequence is CASSTGLGTDTQYF. In nucleotides, the CDR3 is TGTGCCAGCAGCACGGGACTCGGCACAGATACGCAGTATTTT.

There are many counts of this clonotype. The J gene is TRBJ2-5, the V gene TRBV29-1; D uncertain. This CDR3 is 13 amino acids long. Germline loops: CDR1 SQVTM, CDR2 ANQGSEA. V was shortened by 7 bases and J by 4 bases, with 16 bases between the two germline ends. The CDR3 nucleotides read TGCAGCGCCGATCTTCCGGTCGGAGAGACCCAGTACTTC. Translated, it gives CSADLPVGETQYF.

J is TRBJ1-2 and V is TRBV9, with a possible D match to TRBD1 (5 bases). The germline V and J ends were trimmed by 4 bases and 0 bases, with 13 bases remaining between them. Germline V gene lookup returns CDR1 SGDLS and CDR2 YYNGEE. The CDR3 runs 15 residues. CDR3 in amino acids: CASSTAGLPNYGYTF. The DNA for the CDR3 is TGTGCCAGCAGCACAGCGGGACTTCCTAACTATGGCTACACCTTC.